This T cell receptor (beta chain) was retrieved from a study of T cell clonality in common variable immunodeficiency. Using immunoSEQ multiplex PCR, the repertoire was profiled, and TCRdb retains in-frame clones only, with some absent. The profile covers 3,000 to 4,000 clones, none occurring a single time. Study-level findings and limits: Common variable immunodeficiency TCR beta sequences reportedly had fewer deletions and N-nucleotide insertions.

Of note for this clone: Its antigen remains unknown. The CDR3 end falls 3 residues outside the read, so it is completed with the germline J gene.

The CDR3 is made up of 12 amino acids. Trimming took off 5 bases at V and 8 bases at J, with 10 bases between the two ends. The germline CDR1 and CDR2 sequences are SGHVS and FNYEAQ. The receptor comes from a human donor with common variable immunodeficiency. V and J are TRBV7-6 and TRBJ2-1; D possibly corresponds to TRBD2 (7 bases). Material for sequencing was peripheral blood mononuclear cells. The sequenced part of the CDR3 DNA is TGTGCCAGCAGCGAGGGGGGGGATGAG. Residues: CASSEGGDE. From start to end, the CDR3 is CASSEGGDEQFF.